This is a list of T cell receptor beta chains from one sample in a study of blood T cell repertoires in COVID-19. Profiling relied on immunoSEQ multiplex PCR, and the TCRdb table lists in-frame clones only, not all of them. The sample records approximately 340,000 clones, around 83% being singletons. Sequencing used peripheral blood. These receptors were collected from a man aged 30-40 years with active or convalescent COVID-19. Both conserved end residues are part of each CDR3. Each record gives: clone size, V gene, D gene, J gene, CDR3 DNA, CDR3 protein. The D gene is left open where the match is weak. Clone sizes are given selectively: once, few, many, or a class where the clone is expanded.

abundance: NA
v_gene: TRBV7-6
d_gene: NA
j_gene: TRBJ2-7
CDR3nt: TGTGCCAGCGGTCGGAGCTCCTACGAGCAGTACTTC
CDR3aa: CASGRSSYEQYF

abundance: NA
v_gene: TRBV6-5
d_gene: TRBD2
j_gene: TRBJ2-7
CDR3nt: TGTGCCAGCAGTTACTCACGAGGGAGGGCACCGCGCGAGCAGTACTTC
CDR3aa: CASSYSRGRAPREQYF

abundance: NA
v_gene: TRBV19
d_gene: NA
j_gene: TRBJ1-2
CDR3nt: TGTGCCAGTAAGGGGAACAGGACGCCCTTGGATGGCTACACCTTC
CDR3aa: CASKGNRTPLDGYTF

abundance: NA
v_gene: TRBV28
d_gene: TRBD2
j_gene: TRBJ2-7
CDR3nt: TGTGCCAGCAGACTCCGGACTAGCGGGCCTTCAACCTACGAGCAGTACTTC
CDR3aa: CASRLRTSGPSTYEQYF

abundance: NA
v_gene: TRBV7-2
d_gene: TRBD1
j_gene: TRBJ2-7
CDR3nt: TGTGCCAGCAGCACAAGACGGCAACAGGGGCTCCACTTC
CDR3aa: CASSTRRQQGLHF

abundance: NA
v_gene: TRBV7-8
d_gene: NA
j_gene: TRBJ2-7
CDR3nt: TGTGCCAGCAGCTTAGAGGGCAGGGGGGACGAGCAGTACTTC
CDR3aa: CASSLEGRGDEQYF

abundance: NA
v_gene: TRBV27
d_gene: TRBD1
j_gene: TRBJ1-1
CDR3nt: TGTGCCAGCAGTTCCAGGGGGCAGGGCACTGAAGCTTTCTTT
CDR3aa: CASSSRGQGTEAFF

abundance: once
v_gene: TRBV7-2
d_gene: NA
j_gene: TRBJ1-2
CDR3nt: TGTGCCAGCAGCGGCTTTGGACAGCGGAACTATGGCTACACCTTC
CDR3aa: CASSGFGQRNYGYTF

abundance: NA
v_gene: TRBV10-3
d_gene: TRBD1
j_gene: TRBJ1-4
CDR3nt: TGTGCCATCAGTGAGTCGGACAGGAGTGAAAAACTGTTTTTT
CDR3aa: CAISESDRSEKLFF

abundance: NA
v_gene: TRBV2
d_gene: TRBD2
j_gene: TRBJ2-7
CDR3nt: TGTGCCAGCAGTGAAGCGGGACTAGCGGGAGGCGAGCAGTACTTC
CDR3aa: CASSEAGLAGGEQYF

abundance: NA
v_gene: TRBV7-8
d_gene: NA
j_gene: TRBJ1-5
CDR3nt: TGTGCCAGCAGCCCGCCGTCCCGCGGCAATCAGCCCCAGCATTTT
CDR3aa: CASSPPSRGNQPQHF

abundance: NA
v_gene: TRBV14
d_gene: NA
j_gene: TRBJ1-4
CDR3nt: TGTGCCAGCAGCCAAGCCATCCAGGGCGGCGAAAAACTGTTTTTT
CDR3aa: CASSQAIQGGEKLFF

abundance: NA
v_gene: TRBV7-3
d_gene: NA
j_gene: TRBJ2-7
CDR3nt: TGTGCCAGCAGCTTAGACAGATCCTACGAGCAGTACTTC
CDR3aa: CASSLDRSYEQYF

abundance: NA
v_gene: TRBV5-5
d_gene: TRBD1
j_gene: TRBJ2-7
CDR3nt: TGTGCCAGCAGCTTGGGTCTATGGGACAGGGTCTACGAGCAGTACTTC
CDR3aa: CASSLGLWDRVYEQYF

abundance: NA
v_gene: TRBV15
d_gene: TRBD1
j_gene: TRBJ1-4
CDR3nt: TGTGCCACCAGCAGACAGGGGGCGACTAATGAAAAACTGTTTTTT
CDR3aa: CATSRQGATNEKLFF

abundance: NA
v_gene: TRBV21-1
d_gene: NA
j_gene: TRBJ2-1
CDR3nt: TGTGCCAGCAGCAAAGGGGGTTTGAGGGATAAGGACAATGAGCAGTTCTTC
CDR3aa: CASSKGGLRDKDNEQFF

abundance: NA
v_gene: TRBV24-1
d_gene: TRBD1
j_gene: TRBJ2-1
CDR3nt: TGTGCCACCAGCGCCGGGGACAGCTCCTACAATGAGCAGTTCTTC
CDR3aa: CATSAGDSSYNEQFF

abundance: NA
v_gene: TRBV18
d_gene: NA
j_gene: TRBJ1-1
CDR3nt: TGTGCCAGCTCACGGGGAGAAGATACTGAAGCTTTCTTT
CDR3aa: CASSRGEDTEAFF

abundance: NA
v_gene: TRBV3-1/TRBV3-2
d_gene: NA
j_gene: TRBJ2-5
CDR3nt: TGTGCCAGCAGCCACCGGACCCAGTACTTC
CDR3aa: CASSHRTQYF

abundance: NA
v_gene: TRBV7-2
d_gene: NA
j_gene: TRBJ2-3
CDR3nt: TGTGCCAGCAGCCTCGAGGGGACATCTCTCACAGATACGCAGTATTTT
CDR3aa: CASSLEGTSLTDTQYF

abundance: NA
v_gene: TRBV4-3
d_gene: NA
j_gene: TRBJ2-7
CDR3nt: TGCGCCAGCAGCCAAGAGACTAGCTCCTACGAGCAGTACTTC
CDR3aa: CASSQETSSYEQYF

abundance: NA
v_gene: TRBV29-1
d_gene: TRBD1
j_gene: TRBJ2-1
CDR3nt: TGCAGCGTTAGACCACAGGGGGCCAACAATGAGCAGTTCTTC
CDR3aa: CSVRPQGANNEQFF

abundance: NA
v_gene: TRBV21-1
d_gene: NA
j_gene: TRBJ2-3
CDR3nt: TGTGCCAGCAGCAGCCCCGGGGGTCCGCAGTATTTT
CDR3aa: CASSSPGGPQYF

abundance: NA
v_gene: TRBV7-6
d_gene: NA
j_gene: TRBJ1-3
CDR3nt: TGTCTCACGGTGGAGGACCCCTCTGGAAACACCATATATTTT
CDR3aa: CLTVEDPSGNTIYF

abundance: NA
v_gene: TRBV11-3
d_gene: TRBD1
j_gene: TRBJ2-3
CDR3nt: TGTGCCAGCAGCCTGAGGGGACAGGGTAGGACAGATACGCAGTATTTT
CDR3aa: CASSLRGQGRTDTQYF

abundance: few
v_gene: TRBV4-2
d_gene: NA
j_gene: TRBJ1-6
CDR3nt: TGTGCCAGCAGCCAGGCCACAGGGATTAGGTCACCCCTCCACTTT
CDR3aa: CASSQATGIRSPLHF

abundance: NA
v_gene: TRBV7-2
d_gene: NA
j_gene: TRBJ1-1
CDR3nt: TGTGCCAGCAGCGTCCCGCACGGTGAAGCTTTCTTT
CDR3aa: CASSVPHGEAFF

abundance: NA
v_gene: TRBV7-2
d_gene: NA
j_gene: TRBJ1-1
CDR3nt: TGTGCCAGCAGCTTGAAAGAGGAAAACACTGAAGCTTTCTTT
CDR3aa: CASSLKEENTEAFF

abundance: once
v_gene: TRBV11-3
d_gene: TRBD2
j_gene: TRBJ2-5
CDR3nt: TGTGCCAGCAGCTTTGCCGGGACTAGTCAAGAGACCCAGTACTTC
CDR3aa: CASSFAGTSQETQYF

abundance: NA
v_gene: TRBV4-3
d_gene: NA
j_gene: TRBJ2-3
CDR3nt: TGCGCCAGCAGCCAAGAGAGGCCGGCCTTCGATACGCAGTATTTT
CDR3aa: CASSQERPAFDTQYF

abundance: NA
v_gene: TRBV9
d_gene: NA
j_gene: TRBJ2-5
CDR3nt: TGTGCCAGCAGCGTGGACTGGCTAGAGACCCAGTACTTC
CDR3aa: CASSVDWLETQYF

abundance: NA
v_gene: TRBV6-6
d_gene: NA
j_gene: TRBJ2-7
CDR3nt: TGTGCCAGCAGTTACTGGGCAGCGAAGGGGTACGAGCAGTACTTC
CDR3aa: CASSYWAAKGYEQYF

abundance: NA
v_gene: TRBV28
d_gene: TRBD1
j_gene: TRBJ2-7
CDR3nt: TGTGCCAGCAGTTTTCTCGGGACAGACTACGAGCAGTACTTC
CDR3aa: CASSFLGTDYEQYF

abundance: once
v_gene: TRBV7-2
d_gene: NA
j_gene: TRBJ1-1
CDR3nt: TGTGCCAGCAGCTCCCGAATCGGTGAAGCTTTCTTT
CDR3aa: CASSSRIGEAFF

abundance: few
v_gene: TRBV7-9
d_gene: NA
j_gene: TRBJ2-7
CDR3nt: TGTGCCAGCAGCTTATATGATCAGGGGACCTACGAGCAGTACTTC
CDR3aa: CASSLYDQGTYEQYF

abundance: NA
v_gene: TRBV7-2
d_gene: NA
j_gene: TRBJ1-5
CDR3nt: TGTGCCAGCACCGACCCCGGGAATCAGCCCCAGCATTTT
CDR3aa: CASTDPGNQPQHF

abundance: NA
v_gene: TRBV2
d_gene: NA
j_gene: TRBJ1-2
CDR3nt: TGTGCCAGCACTGGAACGGGGGGCTACATCTATGGCTACACCTTC
CDR3aa: CASTGTGGYIYGYTF

abundance: NA
v_gene: TRBV11-2
d_gene: TRBD1
j_gene: TRBJ2-1
CDR3nt: TGTGCCAGCAGCTTAGTAGGGACAGGGAGGGATGAGCAGTTCTTC
CDR3aa: CASSLVGTGRDEQFF

abundance: NA
v_gene: TRBV25-1
d_gene: NA
j_gene: TRBJ1-1
CDR3nt: TGTGCCAGCAGTTCCATGAACACTGAAGCTTTCTTT
CDR3aa: CASSSMNTEAFF

abundance: NA
v_gene: TRBV5-1
d_gene: NA
j_gene: TRBJ2-3
CDR3nt: TGCGCCAGCAGTACGACTAGAGGGGCCACAGATACGCAGTATTTT
CDR3aa: CASSTTRGATDTQYF

abundance: NA
v_gene: TRBV7-2
d_gene: NA
j_gene: TRBJ1-3
CDR3nt: TGTGCCAGCAGCTTAGGGAGTTTCCGTGGAAACACCATATATTTT
CDR3aa: CASSLGSFRGNTIYF

abundance: NA
v_gene: TRBV6-5
d_gene: TRBD1
j_gene: TRBJ1-3
CDR3nt: TGTGCCAGCAGGTCAGGGGGGGGAAACACCATATATTTT
CDR3aa: CASRSGGGNTIYF